This T cell receptor beta chain was identified in a study of CD8 T cells in Susac syndrome. Through negative isolation, CD4+ and CD8+ T cells were obtained, while TEMRA cells were enriched using FACS. Unmatched junction bases numbered 3, after V lost 4 bases and J lost 2 bases. The germline gives CDR1 SGHKS, CDR2 YYEKEE (reference sequence). CDR3 size: 14 residues. An amount of RNA that ranged from roughly 0.5 to 1 ug was reverse transcribed with random hexamers. Amplification of the TCR beta CDR3 was carried out by immunoSEQ multiplex PCR, which spanned a total of 54 Vbeta and 13 Jbeta segments. One entry per CDR3 protein, called by TCRdb with MiXCR from the immunoSEQ multiplex PCR reads. The table has about 160,000 distinct CDR3 sequences, roughly 95% seen once; the top ten hold 0.085% to 0.095%.

This sequence originates from a human donor with multiple sclerosis. The chain couples TRBV5-5 to TRBJ2-5, with 9 positions matching TRBD1. The sample taken for sequencing was CD4+ T cells from PBMCs. CDR3 amino acids: CASSGGTGQETQYF. CDR3 coding DNA: TGTGCCAGCAGCGGTGGGACAGGGCAAGAGACCCAGTACTTC.